These T cell receptor beta chains were read from a single sample in a study of blood T cells in healthy people across ages. One entry per CDR3 protein results from TCRdb running MiXCR on the 5' RACE reads. The sample has about 1,500,000 distinct CDR3 sequences, approximately 28% seen once; the top ten hold over 7%. The specimen was blood. All receptors come from a woman younger than 45 in good health. CDR3s include the opening cysteine and the closing phenylalanine or tryptophan. Fields, in order: CDR3 protein, CDR3 DNA, J gene, D gene, clone size, V gene. A D gene is named only where the DNA matches it firmly. The listing skips clone size in some rows; elsewhere it reads once, few, many or a size class.

CDR3 protein: CASVSARGTQGTQYF
CDR3 DNA: TGTGCCAGCGTATCCGCGCGAGGGACCCAAGGGACCCAGTACTTC
J gene: TRBJ2-5
D gene: .
clone size: .
V gene: TRBV7-7

CDR3 protein: CSARDGGQGDEKLFF
CDR3 DNA: TGCAGTGCTAGAGATGGAGGACAGGGGGATGAAAAACTGTTTTTT
J gene: TRBJ1-4
D gene: TRBD1
clone size: once
V gene: TRBV20-1

CDR3 protein: CSVETGGRGGEQYF
CDR3 DNA: TGCAGCGTTGAAACGGGCGGGAGAGGCGGCGAGCAGTACTTC
J gene: TRBJ2-7
D gene: TRBD2
clone size: few
V gene: TRBV29-1

CDR3 protein: CASSSRGGSESPLHF
CDR3 DNA: TGTGCCAGCAGCTCGAGGGGTGGGAGCGAATCACCCCTCCACTTT
J gene: TRBJ1-6
D gene: .
clone size: few
V gene: TRBV7-2

CDR3 protein: CASKNPRGYEQYF
CDR3 DNA: TGTGCCAGCAAAAACCCCAGGGGGTACGAGCAGTACTTC
J gene: TRBJ2-7
D gene: TRBD1
clone size: .
V gene: TRBV28

CDR3 protein: CSVGPGGEKLFF
CDR3 DNA: TGCAGCGTTGGTCCGGGGGGTGAAAAACTGTTTTTT
J gene: TRBJ1-4
D gene: .
clone size: few
V gene: TRBV29-1

CDR3 protein: CASSHIDRAHYEQYF
CDR3 DNA: TGTGCCAGCAGCCATATTGACCGGGCCCACTACGAGCAGTACTTC
J gene: TRBJ2-7
D gene: .
clone size: .
V gene: TRBV14

CDR3 protein: CASGFYGESTQYF
CDR3 DNA: TGTGCTAGTGGTTTCTACGGGGAGAGCACGCAGTATTTT
J gene: TRBJ2-3
D gene: .
clone size: .
V gene: TRBV12-5

CDR3 protein: CSVVRVLMNTEAFF
CDR3 DNA: TGCAGCGTTGTACGCGTCTTAATGAACACTGAAGCTTTCTTT
J gene: TRBJ1-1
D gene: .
clone size: few
V gene: TRBV29-1

CDR3 protein: CASSPIVRANYGYTF
CDR3 DNA: TGTGCCAGCAGCCCAATTGTTAGGGCTAACTATGGCTACACCTTC
J gene: TRBJ1-2
D gene: .
clone size: many
V gene: TRBV6-5

CDR3 protein: CASSLGQGSVWQYF
CDR3 DNA: TGTGCCAGCAGCTTAGGGCAGGGAAGTGTATGGCAGTACTTC
J gene: TRBJ2-7
D gene: .
clone size: .
V gene: TRBV7-2

CDR3 protein: CASSLLVPATDFTGELFF
CDR3 DNA: TGCGCCAGCAGCTTGTTGGTCCCCGCGACAGATTTCACCGGGGAGCTGTTTTTT
J gene: TRBJ2-2
D gene: .
clone size: .
V gene: TRBV5-1

CDR3 protein: CSAREVQSTDTQYF
CDR3 DNA: TGCAGTGCTAGAGAGGTGCAGAGTACAGATACGCAGTATTTT
J gene: TRBJ2-3
D gene: .
clone size: few
V gene: TRBV20-1

CDR3 protein: CASNIDPTGLEQYF
CDR3 DNA: TGTGCCAGCAACATAGACCCAACCGGTCTCGAGCAGTACTTC
J gene: TRBJ2-7
D gene: .
clone size: .
V gene: TRBV28

CDR3 protein: CASSLPAGGGRSYNEQFF
CDR3 DNA: TGTGCCAGCAGTTTACCAGCGGGAGGAGGTCGATCCTACAATGAGCAGTTCTTC
J gene: TRBJ2-1
D gene: TRBD2
clone size: .
V gene: TRBV27

CDR3 protein: CASSFFGGRRDTQYF
CDR3 DNA: TGTGCCAGCAGTTTCTTCGGCGGGAGACGGGATACGCAGTATTTT
J gene: TRBJ2-3
D gene: TRBD2
clone size: .
V gene: TRBV12-3/TRBV12-4

CDR3 protein: CASSTYRAPNEQYF
CDR3 DNA: TGTGCCAGCAGCACCTACAGGGCTCCTAACGAGCAGTACTTC
J gene: TRBJ2-7
D gene: .
clone size: once
V gene: TRBV21-1

CDR3 protein: CAISAFGGAGTDTQYF
CDR3 DNA: TGTGCCATTTCCGCGTTCGGGGGAGCTGGCACAGATACGCAGTATTTT
J gene: TRBJ2-3
D gene: .
clone size: few
V gene: TRBV10-3

CDR3 protein: CASSQERGAYEQFF
CDR3 DNA: TGCGCCAGCAGCCAAGAGCGGGGGGCCTATGAGCAGTTCTTC
J gene: TRBJ2-1
D gene: TRBD2
clone size: .
V gene: TRBV4-1

CDR3 protein: CASSRARNQETQYF
CDR3 DNA: TGTGCCAGCAGCCGTGCACGGAACCAAGAGACCCAGTACTTC
J gene: TRBJ2-5
D gene: .
clone size: many
V gene: TRBV12-3/TRBV12-4

CDR3 protein: CASARPSGRLADTQYF
CDR3 DNA: TGTGCCAGCGCTCGTCCTAGCGGGAGATTGGCGGATACGCAGTATTTT
J gene: TRBJ2-3
D gene: TRBD2
clone size: .
V gene: TRBV2

CDR3 protein: CASRPNDRGSYNEQFF
CDR3 DNA: TGTGCCAGCAGGCCGAACGACAGGGGTTCCTACAATGAGCAGTTCTTC
J gene: TRBJ2-1
D gene: TRBD1
clone size: .
V gene: TRBV6-1

CDR3 protein: CASSRTGQGNTEAFF
CDR3 DNA: TGTGCCAGCAGCCGGACAGGACAGGGGAACACTGAAGCTTTCTTT
J gene: TRBJ1-1
D gene: TRBD1
clone size: .
V gene: TRBV5-5

CDR3 protein: CAISESWWNNEQFF
CDR3 DNA: TGTGCCATCAGTGAGTCCTGGTGGAACAATGAGCAGTTCTTC
J gene: TRBJ2-1
D gene: .
clone size: many
V gene: TRBV10-3

CDR3 protein: CASSLEIGRAAFF
CDR3 DNA: TGCGCCAGCAGCTTGGAGATAGGCAGAGCAGCTTTCTTT
J gene: TRBJ1-1
D gene: .
clone size: .
V gene: TRBV5-1

CDR3 protein: CAWSGNDNQPQHF
CDR3 DNA: TGTGCCTGGAGTGGTAACGACAATCAGCCCCAGCATTTT
J gene: TRBJ1-5
D gene: .
clone size: .
V gene: TRBV30

CDR3 protein: CSARDRQKSNTGELFF
CDR3 DNA: TGCAGTGCTAGAGATCGGCAGAAATCAAACACCGGGGAGCTGTTTTTT
J gene: TRBJ2-2
D gene: .
clone size: .
V gene: TRBV20-1

CDR3 protein: CASSLEAQSTDTQYF
CDR3 DNA: TGCGCCAGCAGCTTGGAGGCTCAGAGCACAGATACGCAGTATTTT
J gene: TRBJ2-3
D gene: .
clone size: .
V gene: TRBV5-1

CDR3 protein: CATCTGGNTEAFF
CDR3 DNA: TGTGCCACGTGTACGGGGGGGAACACTGAAGCTTTCTTT
J gene: TRBJ1-1
D gene: .
clone size: few
V gene: TRBV6-5

CDR3 protein: CASSQGVTSGEQETQYF
CDR3 DNA: TGTGCCAGCAGCCAGGGGGTGACTAGCGGGGAACAAGAGACCCAGTACTTC
J gene: TRBJ2-5
D gene: TRBD2
clone size: many
V gene: TRBV4-2

CDR3 protein: CASSTQRGRKETQYF
CDR3 DNA: TGTGCCAGCAGTACCCAAAGGGGAAGAAAGGAGACCCAGTACTTC
J gene: TRBJ2-5
D gene: .
clone size: once
V gene: TRBV6-5

CDR3 protein: CASSGLPGETQYF
CDR3 DNA: TGTGCCAGCAGCGGCCTGCCGGGAGAGACCCAGTACTTC
J gene: TRBJ2-5
D gene: .
clone size: many
V gene: TRBV9

CDR3 protein: CSASSRQLTGELFF
CDR3 DNA: TGCAGTGCTAGCTCGCGACAATTAACCGGGGAGCTGTTTTTT
J gene: TRBJ2-2
D gene: .
clone size: few
V gene: TRBV20-1

CDR3 protein: CASSKTGDQETQYF
CDR3 DNA: TGTGCCAGCAGCAAAACAGGGGACCAAGAGACCCAGTACTTC
J gene: TRBJ2-5
D gene: TRBD1
clone size: .
V gene: TRBV12-3/TRBV12-4

CDR3 protein: CASSGTGRARLLYEQYF
CDR3 DNA: TGTGCCAGTTCCGGGACAGGGAGGGCAAGGCTCCTTTACGAGCAGTACTTC
J gene: TRBJ2-7
D gene: TRBD1
clone size: many
V gene: TRBV27

CDR3 protein: CAISESMSNQPQHF
CDR3 DNA: TGTGCCATCAGTGAGTCGATGAGCAATCAGCCCCAGCATTTT
J gene: TRBJ1-5
D gene: .
clone size: many
V gene: TRBV10-3

CDR3 protein: CSARDPTDMNTEAFF
CDR3 DNA: TGCAGTGCTAGAGATCCGACAGACATGAACACTGAAGCTTTCTTT
J gene: TRBJ1-1
D gene: .
clone size: .
V gene: TRBV20-1

CDR3 protein: CSARDRARETQYF
CDR3 DNA: TGCAGTGCTAGAGACAGGGCTAGAGAGACCCAGTACTTC
J gene: TRBJ2-5
D gene: .
clone size: few
V gene: TRBV20-1

CDR3 protein: CVSSPSLNTEAFF
CDR3 DNA: TGTGTCAGCAGCCCCTCCCTGAACACTGAAGCTTTCTTT
J gene: TRBJ1-1
D gene: .
clone size: .
V gene: TRBV7-6

CDR3 protein: CASSFLEWGPSQETQYF
CDR3 DNA: TGCGCCAGCAGCTTTCTTGAGTGGGGGCCGTCTCAAGAGACCCAGTACTTC
J gene: TRBJ2-5
D gene: .
clone size: .
V gene: TRBV5-1

CDR3 protein: CSARSDASMNTETFF
CDR3 DNA: TGCAGTGCTAGATCCGACGCCAGTATGAACACTGAAACTTTCTTT
J gene: TRBJ1-1
D gene: .
clone size: .
V gene: TRBV20-1

CDR3 protein: CASSPDRGNGYTF
CDR3 DNA: TGCGCCAGCAGCCCGGACAGGGGTAATGGCTACACCTTC
J gene: TRBJ1-2
D gene: TRBD1
clone size: .
V gene: TRBV5-1

CDR3 protein: CASTSGTGGTGELFF
CDR3 DNA: TGCGCCAGCACAAGCGGGACAGGCGGTACCGGGGAGCTGTTTTTT
J gene: TRBJ2-2
D gene: .
clone size: few
V gene: TRBV10-1

CDR3 protein: CSARISGGNEQFF
CDR3 DNA: TGCAGCGCCAGGATTAGCGGGGGGAATGAGCAGTTCTTC
J gene: TRBJ2-1
D gene: TRBD2
clone size: many
V gene: TRBV29-1

CDR3 protein: CASILDSSNYQPQHF
CDR3 DNA: TGTGCCAGCATCTTGGACAGCTCCAATTATCAGCCCCAGCATTTT
J gene: TRBJ1-5
D gene: .
clone size: few
V gene: TRBV5-5

CDR3 protein: CASRSGGTPEQYF
CDR3 DNA: TGTGCCAGCAGATCCGGCGGGACACCCGAGCAGTACTTC
J gene: TRBJ2-7
D gene: .
clone size: many
V gene: TRBV27

CDR3 protein: CASSRRVNEQYF
CDR3 DNA: TGTGCCAGCAGCCGCCGAGTCAACGAGCAGTACTTC
J gene: TRBJ2-7
D gene: .
clone size: few
V gene: TRBV3-1

CDR3 protein: CAISDPGTGSNEQFF
CDR3 DNA: TGTGCCATCAGTGATCCCGGGACAGGGTCCAATGAGCAGTTCTTC
J gene: TRBJ2-1
D gene: TRBD1
clone size: .
V gene: TRBV10-3

CDR3 protein: CASSPDPAHRGAFSNQPQHF
CDR3 DNA: TGTGCCAGCAGCCCCGACCCAGCTCACAGGGGAGCTTTTTCTAATCAGCCCCAGCATTTT
J gene: TRBJ1-5
D gene: TRBD1
clone size: .
V gene: TRBV6-2/TRBV6-3

CDR3 protein: CASSPRTAATNEKLFF
CDR3 DNA: TGTGCCAGCAGTCCCCGGACGGCCGCAACTAATGAAAAACTGTTTTTT
J gene: TRBJ1-4
D gene: .
clone size: few
V gene: TRBV28

CDR3 protein: CASVGVGGTEAFF
CDR3 DNA: TGTGCCAGCGTAGGTGTGGGGGGAACTGAAGCTTTCTTT
J gene: TRBJ1-1
D gene: .
clone size: .
V gene: TRBV2

CDR3 protein: CASSWTSIGRGEQFF
CDR3 DNA: TGTGCCAGCAGCTGGACTAGTATTGGGAGGGGTGAGCAGTTCTTC
J gene: TRBJ2-1
D gene: TRBD2
clone size: .
V gene: TRBV5-6

CDR3 protein: CASSSQKTPLHF
CDR3 DNA: TGTGCCAGCAGCTCACAAAAAACACCCCTCCACTTT
J gene: TRBJ1-6
D gene: .
clone size: .
V gene: TRBV7-2

CDR3 protein: CASRRDSTLTQYF
CDR3 DNA: TGTGCCAGCAGGCGGGATAGCACCCTGACCCAGTACTTC
J gene: TRBJ2-5
D gene: .
clone size: few
V gene: TRBV28

CDR3 protein: CASSVAPQRGELFF
CDR3 DNA: TGTGCCAGCAGCGTAGCGCCCCAGCGCGGGGAGCTGTTTTTT
J gene: TRBJ2-2
D gene: .
clone size: .
V gene: TRBV9

CDR3 protein: CASSDRVGAHNEQFF
CDR3 DNA: TGCGCCAGCAGCGACAGGGTGGGGGCCCACAATGAGCAGTTCTTC
J gene: TRBJ2-1
D gene: TRBD1
clone size: .
V gene: TRBV5-1